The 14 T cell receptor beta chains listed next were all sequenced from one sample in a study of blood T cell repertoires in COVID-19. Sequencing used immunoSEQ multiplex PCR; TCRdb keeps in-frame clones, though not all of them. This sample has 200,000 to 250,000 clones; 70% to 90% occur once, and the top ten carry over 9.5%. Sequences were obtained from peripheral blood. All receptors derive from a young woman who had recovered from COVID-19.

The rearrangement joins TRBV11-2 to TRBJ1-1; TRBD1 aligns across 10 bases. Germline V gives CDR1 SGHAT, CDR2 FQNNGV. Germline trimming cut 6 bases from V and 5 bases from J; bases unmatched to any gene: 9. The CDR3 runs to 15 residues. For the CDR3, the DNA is TGTGCCAGCAGGAAACCGGGACAGGGGAAGACTGAAGCTTTCTTT. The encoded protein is CASRKPGQGKTEAFF. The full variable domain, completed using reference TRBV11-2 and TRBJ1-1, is EAGVAQSPRYKIIEKRQSVAFWCNPISGHATLYWYQQILGQGPKLLIQFQNNGVVDDSQLPKDRFSAERLKGVDSTLKIQPAKLEDSAVYLCASRKPGQGKTEAFFGQGTRLTVV.

CDR3 region: CASSLSAPYNEQFF. DNA for the CDR3: TGTGCCAGCAGTTTATCGGCCCCCTACAATGAGCAGTTCTTC. The V call is TRBV27, the J call TRBJ2-1; D is unresolved. V was trimmed by 0 bases and J by 2 bases, leaving 5 bases between them. Germline values: CDR1 MNHEY, CDR2 SMNVEV (reference sequence). There are 14 residues in the CDR3.

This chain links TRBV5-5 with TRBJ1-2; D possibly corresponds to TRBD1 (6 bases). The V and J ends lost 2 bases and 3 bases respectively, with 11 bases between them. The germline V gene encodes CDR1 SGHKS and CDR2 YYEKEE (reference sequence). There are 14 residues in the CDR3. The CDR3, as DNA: TGTGCCAGCAGCTTACTAGGGGGTGACTATGGCTACACCTTC. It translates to CASSLLGGDYGYTF.

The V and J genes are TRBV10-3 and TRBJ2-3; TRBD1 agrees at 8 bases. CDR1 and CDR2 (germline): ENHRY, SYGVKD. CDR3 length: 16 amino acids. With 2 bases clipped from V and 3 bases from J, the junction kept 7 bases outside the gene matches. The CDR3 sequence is CAISEDRQGPTDTQYF. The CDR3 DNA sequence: TGTGCCATCAGTGAGGACCGACAGGGGCCGACAGATACGCAGTATTTT.

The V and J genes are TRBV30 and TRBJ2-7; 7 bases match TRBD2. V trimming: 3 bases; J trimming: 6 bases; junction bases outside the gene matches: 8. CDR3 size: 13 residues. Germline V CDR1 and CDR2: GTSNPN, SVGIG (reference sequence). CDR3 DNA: TGTGCCTGGAGCGCCATGGGAGGGGCCGAGCAGTACTTC. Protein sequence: CAWSAMGGAEQYF.

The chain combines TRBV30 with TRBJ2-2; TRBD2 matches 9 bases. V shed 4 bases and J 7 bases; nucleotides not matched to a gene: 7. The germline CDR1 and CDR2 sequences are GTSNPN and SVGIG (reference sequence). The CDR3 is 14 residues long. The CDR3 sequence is CAWNAGGPGGELFF. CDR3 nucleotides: TGTGCCTGGAACGCGGGAGGGCCGGGCGGGGAGCTGTTTTTT.

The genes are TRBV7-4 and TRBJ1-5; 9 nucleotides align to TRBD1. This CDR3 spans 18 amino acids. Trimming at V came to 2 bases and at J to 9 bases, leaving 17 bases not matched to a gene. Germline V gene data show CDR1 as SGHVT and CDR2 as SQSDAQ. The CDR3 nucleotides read TGTGCCAGCAGCTTAATGGGACAGGGCCCCTATGAGTTGTGGCCCCAGCATTTT. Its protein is CASSLMGQGPYELWPQHF.

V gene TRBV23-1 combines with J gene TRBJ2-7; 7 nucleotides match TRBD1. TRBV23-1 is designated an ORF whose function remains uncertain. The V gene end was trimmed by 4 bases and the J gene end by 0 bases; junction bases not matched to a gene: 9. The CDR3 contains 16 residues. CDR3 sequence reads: CASSPYRGLSSYEQYF. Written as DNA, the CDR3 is TGCGCCAGCAGTCCCTACAGGGGCCTTAGCTCCTACGAGCAGTACTTC.

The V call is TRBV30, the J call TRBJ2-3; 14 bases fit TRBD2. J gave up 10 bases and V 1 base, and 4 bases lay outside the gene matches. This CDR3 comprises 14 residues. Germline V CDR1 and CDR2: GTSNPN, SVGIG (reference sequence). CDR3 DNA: TGTGCCTGGAGTGCCGGGACTAGCGGGAGTGCGCAGTATTTT. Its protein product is CAWSAGTSGSAQYF.

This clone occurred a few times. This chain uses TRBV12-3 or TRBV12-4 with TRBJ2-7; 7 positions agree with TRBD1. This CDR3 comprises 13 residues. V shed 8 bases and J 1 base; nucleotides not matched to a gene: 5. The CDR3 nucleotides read TGTGCCAGCGGCCCGACAGGGTCCTACGAGCAGTACTTC. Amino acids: CASGPTGSYEQYF.

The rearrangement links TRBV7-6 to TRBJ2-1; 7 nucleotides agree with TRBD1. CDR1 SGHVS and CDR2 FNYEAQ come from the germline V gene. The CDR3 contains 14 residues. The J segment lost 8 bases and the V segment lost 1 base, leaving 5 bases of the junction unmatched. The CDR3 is CASSLEGAQDEQFF. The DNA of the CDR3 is TGTGCCAGCAGCTTAGAGGGGGCGCAGGATGAGCAGTTCTTC.

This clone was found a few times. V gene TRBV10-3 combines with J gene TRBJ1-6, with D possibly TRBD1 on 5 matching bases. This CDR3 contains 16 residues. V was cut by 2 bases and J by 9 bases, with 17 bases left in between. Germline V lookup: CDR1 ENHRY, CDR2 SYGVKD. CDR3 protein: CAISEPGRGPSSPLHF. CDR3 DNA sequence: TGTGCCATCAGTGAGCCGGGGAGGGGACCTAGTTCACCCCTCCACTTT.

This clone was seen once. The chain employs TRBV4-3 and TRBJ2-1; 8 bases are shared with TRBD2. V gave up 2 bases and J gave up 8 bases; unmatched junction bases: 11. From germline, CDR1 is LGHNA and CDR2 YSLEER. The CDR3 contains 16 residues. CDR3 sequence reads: CASSQITSGSWDEQFF. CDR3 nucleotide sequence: TGCGCCAGCAGCCAAATAACTAGCGGAAGCTGGGATGAGCAGTTCTTC.

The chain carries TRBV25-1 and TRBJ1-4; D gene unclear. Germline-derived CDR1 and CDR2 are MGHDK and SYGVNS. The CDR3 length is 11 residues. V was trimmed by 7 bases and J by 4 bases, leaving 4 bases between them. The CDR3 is CASIFNEKLFF. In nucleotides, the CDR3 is TGTGCCAGCATATTTAATGAAAAACTGTTTTTT.